The 23 T cell receptor beta chains below were found in one sample sequenced in a study of blood T cell repertoires in COVID-19. The method was immunoSEQ multiplex PCR; TCRdb's version includes in-frame clones alone and lacks a portion of them. The table shows approximately 210,000 clones, with 70% to 90% occurring only once. The material sequenced was PBMCs or T cells enriched from blood (not recorded which). The receptors stem from a woman aged 45-65 years with acute COVID-19.

The chain recombines TRBV4-3 with TRBJ1-4, with a tentative D call TRBD1 (5 bases). CDR3 length: 15 residues. From germline, CDR1 is LGHNA and CDR2 YSLEER. V was shortened by 1 base and J by 5 bases, with 11 bases between the two germline ends. The CDR3 loop is CASSQVGEVNEKLFF. The CDR3 coding sequence is TGCGCCAGCAGCCAAGTGGGGGAGGTAAATGAAAAACTGTTTTTT.

The V gene is TRBV3-1 (or the pseudogene TRBV3-2), the J gene TRBJ2-1; 12 nucleotides line up with TRBD1. Germline V CDR1 and CDR2: LGHDT, YNNKEL (reference sequence). V dropped 7 bases and J dropped 15; count of bases not matched to a gene: 7. This CDR3 comprises 12 residues. CDR3 region: CASTTGTGGLFF. The CDR3 nucleotides read TGTGCCAGCACCACAGGGACAGGGGGCTTGTTCTTC.

This CDR3 is CASSSGTSGRFTDTQYF. CDR3 bases: TGCGCCAGCAGCTCCGGGACTAGCGGAAGATTCACAGATACGCAGTATTTT. The chain is built from TRBV5-1 and TRBJ2-3; TRBD2 aligns across 11 bases. The CDR3 runs 17 residues. Germline loops: CDR1 SGHRS, CDR2 YFSETQ. Trimming at V came to 3 bases and at J to 2 bases, leaving 8 bases not matched to a gene.

This sequence joins TRBV5-1 and TRBJ1-1; TRBD1 agrees at 8 bases. The CDR3 covers 17 residues. CDR1 and CDR2 from the germline V gene are SGHRS and YFSETQ. After removal of 2 bases from V and 3 bases from J, the junction contained 12 bases not matched to a gene. CDR3: CASSFGQLDRADTEAFF. As DNA, the CDR3 is TGCGCCAGCAGCTTTGGTCAGCTGGACAGGGCCGACACTGAAGCTTTCTTT.

The V gene is TRBV5-1, the J gene TRBJ2-5, with TRBD1 as a possible D gene (5 bases). The CDR3 runs to 14 residues. Trimming left V 4 bases short and J 2 bases short, with 12 bases between. In germline, CDR1 is SGHRS, CDR2 YFSETQ. CDR3 in amino acids: CASSPLDSQETQYF. The CDR3 coding sequence is TGCGCCAGCAGCCCCCTTGACAGTCAAGAGACCCAGTACTTC.

This sequence joins TRBV27 and TRBJ1-6, with 7 bases aligning to TRBD1. The ends lost 0 bases at V and 6 bases at J; junction bases unmatched: 8. Germline CDR1 reads MNHEY; CDR2 reads SMNVEV (reference sequence). CDR3 length equals 17 residues. The CDR3 sequence is CASSLSRSGTVNSPLHF. The CDR3 DNA reads TGTGCCAGCAGTTTATCCAGATCCGGGACAGTTAATTCACCCCTCCACTTT.

V gene TRBV29-1 combines with J gene TRBJ2-7; 8 bases line up with TRBD2. The germline V gene encodes CDR1 SQVTM and CDR2 ANQGSEA. V lost 6 bases and J lost 5; bases outside the gene matches: 3. The CDR3 is made up of 11 amino acids. CDR3 loop: CSVAGVNEQYF. The CDR3 bases are TGCAGCGTAGCGGGAGTCAACGAGCAGTACTTC.

V gene TRBV24-1 combines with J gene TRBJ2-1; perhaps TRBD2 as D (6 bases). CDR1 and CDR2 (germline): KGHDR, SFDVKD. V was cut by 7 bases and J by 8 bases, with 17 bases left in between. The CDR3 loop spans 14 amino acids. CDR3 sequence reads: CATRFSGVGDEQFF. The CDR3 DNA sequence: TGTGCCACCAGATTTTCGGGGGTTGGGGATGAGCAGTTCTTC.

This clone appeared a few times. The chain has TRBV23-1 and TRBJ1-2, with TRBD1 identical over 7 bases. TRBV23-1 is assigned to the ORF class and has an uncertain function. V was clipped by 7 bases and J by 8 bases; unmatched bases: 16. The CDR3 loop spans 15 amino acids. CDR3 coding DNA: TGCGCCAGCACCATAACAGGACCTACAGGGGTCGGCTACACCTTC. This encodes CASTITGPTGVGYTF.

V usage is TRBV28 and J usage is TRBJ1-3; maybe TRBD1 (5 bases). The CDR3 spans 14 residues. Trimming pared 5 bases from V and 0 bases from J, leaving 8 bases between. Germline assignment: CDR1 MDHEN and CDR2 SYDVKM. In nucleotides, the CDR3 is TGTGCCAGCAGTCAGGACAACTCTGGAAACACCATATATTTT. The encoded protein is CASSQDNSGNTIYF.

For this clone: Other nucleotide sequences from this sample produce the same CDR3. The V gene is TRBV11-3, the J gene TRBJ2-1; 9 bases align to TRBD2. The CDR3 covers 17 residues. The germline CDR1 and CDR2 sequences are SGHNT and YENEEA. The trim removed 2 bases at V and 0 bases at J, leaving 5 bases unmatched. The CDR3 DNA sequence: TGTGCCAGCAGCTTAAGCGGGAGGTCAAGCTCCTACAATGAGCAGTTCTTC. The encoded protein is CASSLSGRSSSYNEQFF.

V and J are TRBV27 and TRBJ1-1, with 9 bases lining up with TRBD1. V dropped 4 bases and J dropped 5; count of bases not matched to a gene: 11. CDR1 MNHEY and CDR2 SMNVEV come from the germline V gene (reference sequence). This CDR3 has 16 residues. The CDR3 DNA is TGTGCCAGCAGTTCTCCGGGACAGGGAGAGGGGACTGAAGCTTTCTTT. Translated: CASSSPGQGEGTEAFF.

The chain uses TRBV24-1 and TRBJ1-2; 7 bases match TRBD1. The CDR3 contains 18 residues. CDR1 KGHDR and CDR2 SFDVKD come from the germline V gene. With V trimmed by 2 bases and J by 0 bases, 11 bases remained unmatched. CDR3 residues: CATSDSSSGDRANYGYTF. DNA of the CDR3: TGTGCCACCAGTGATTCCTCGAGTGGGGACAGAGCTAACTATGGCTACACCTTC.

The chain carries TRBV18 and TRBJ2-2; D remains ambiguous. Germline-derived CDR1 and CDR2 are KGHSH and LQKENI. Trimming removed 1 base from V and 7 bases from J, with 16 bases in between. The CDR3 runs to 16 residues. CDR3 residues: CASSPQTVAPFGELFF. The CDR3 nucleotides are TGTGCCAGCTCACCACAAACAGTGGCTCCGTTCGGGGAGCTGTTTTTT.

The chain carries TRBV14 and TRBJ2-1, with TRBD2 matching over 7 bases. Germline V gives CDR1 SGHDN, CDR2 FVKESK. The CDR3 sequence is 18 residues long. J lost 8 bases, V lost 3 bases, and 19 bases had no gene match. The CDR3 coding sequence is TGTGCCAGCAGCCACAATTTGGGGGGAGGGCCATGGGGCGATGAGCAGTTCTTC. Translated: CASSHNLGGGPWGDEQFF.

J is TRBJ1-2 and V is TRBV7-6; 8 positions agree with TRBD1. From germline, CDR1 is SGHVS and CDR2 FNYEAQ. The CDR3 extends over 13 amino acids. After removal of 5 bases from V and 12 bases from J, the junction contained 11 bases not matched to a gene. The CDR3 DNA is TGTGCCAGCAGCAGTCAAGACAGGGGCTCTCACACCTTC. Translation gives CASSSQDRGSHTF. Supplemented by reference TRBV7-6 and TRBJ1-2, the full variable domain reads GAGVSQSPRYKVTKRGQDVALRCDPISGHVSLYWYRQALGQGPEFLTYFNYEAQQDKSGLPNDRFSAERPEGSISTLTIQRTEQRDSAMYRCASSSQDRGSHTFGSGTRLTVV.

With respect to this clone: At one end, the junction sequence differs from germline, possibly due to a read error. The rearrangement links TRBV7-3 to TRBJ1-1; 10 bases are shared with TRBD1. Germline V gene data show CDR1 as SGHTA and CDR2 as FQGTGA. This CDR3 is built from 17 residues. CDR3 coding DNA: TGTGCCAGCAGTTTAAGGGGGACAGGGGCCCCGAACACTGAAGCTTTCTTT. Its translation: CASSLRGTGAPNTEAFF.

V is TRBV27 and J is TRBJ1-5; weak D call: TRBD1 (6 bases). CDR1 is MNHEY and CDR2 is SMNVEV in the germline V gene (reference sequence). This CDR3 is built from 15 residues. Trimming stripped 0 bases from V and 7 bases from J, with 13 bases between. The CDR3 loop is CASSLSAGAIQPQHF. The CDR3, as DNA: TGTGCCAGCAGTTTATCGGCAGGGGCAATCCAGCCCCAGCATTTT.

The genes are TRBV10-3 and TRBJ2-7; TRBD1 matches at 8 bases. CDR1 and CDR2 from the germline V gene are ENHRY and SYGVKD. The ends lost 4 bases at V and 6 bases at J; junction bases unmatched: 5. This CDR3 region has 13 residues. This CDR3 is CAISGTGSAEQYF. Written as DNA, the CDR3 is TGTGCCATCAGTGGGACAGGGTCCGCCGAGCAGTACTTC.

The V and J genes are TRBV7-2 and TRBJ1-5; tentatively, D is TRBD1 (5 bases). The length of the CDR3 is 14 residues. In germline, CDR1 is SGHTA, CDR2 FQGNSA. V lost 0 bases and J 2 bases, leaving 5 bases between the germline ends. CDR3 sequence (DNA): TGTGCCAGCAGCTTAGCAGGGGGCAATCAGCCCCAGCATTTT. It yields the protein CASSLAGGNQPQHF.

This clone was counted only a few times. This rearrangement joins TRBV6-4 to TRBJ2-1; possibly TRBD2 for D (5 bases). CDR3 length: 15 residues. Germline V gene data show CDR1 as MRHNA and CDR2 as SNTAGT. Deletions cut 2 bases from V and 1 base from J, with 9 bases between. The CDR3: CASSDGLASYNEQFF. For the CDR3, the DNA is TGTGCCAGCAGTGACGGGCTAGCTTCCTACAATGAGCAGTTCTTC.

The chain has TRBV18 and TRBJ2-7; D possibly corresponds to TRBD2 (5 bases). Deletions cut 2 bases from V and 3 bases from J, with 5 bases between. Germline CDR1 and CDR2: KGHSH and LQKENI. There are 12 residues in the CDR3. In DNA form, the CDR3 reads TGTGCCAGCTCACCAGACTACTACGAGCAGTACTTC. Translation gives CASSPDYYEQYF.

The gene calls are TRBV28 and TRBJ1-2, with D unresolved. CDR3 length: 11 residues. Germline loops: CDR1 MDHEN, CDR2 SYDVKM. V gave up 5 bases and J gave up 8 bases, with 9 bases separating them. In DNA form, the CDR3 reads TGTGCCAGCAGTATGGGCAGGGGCTACACCTTC. It encodes CASSMGRGYTF.